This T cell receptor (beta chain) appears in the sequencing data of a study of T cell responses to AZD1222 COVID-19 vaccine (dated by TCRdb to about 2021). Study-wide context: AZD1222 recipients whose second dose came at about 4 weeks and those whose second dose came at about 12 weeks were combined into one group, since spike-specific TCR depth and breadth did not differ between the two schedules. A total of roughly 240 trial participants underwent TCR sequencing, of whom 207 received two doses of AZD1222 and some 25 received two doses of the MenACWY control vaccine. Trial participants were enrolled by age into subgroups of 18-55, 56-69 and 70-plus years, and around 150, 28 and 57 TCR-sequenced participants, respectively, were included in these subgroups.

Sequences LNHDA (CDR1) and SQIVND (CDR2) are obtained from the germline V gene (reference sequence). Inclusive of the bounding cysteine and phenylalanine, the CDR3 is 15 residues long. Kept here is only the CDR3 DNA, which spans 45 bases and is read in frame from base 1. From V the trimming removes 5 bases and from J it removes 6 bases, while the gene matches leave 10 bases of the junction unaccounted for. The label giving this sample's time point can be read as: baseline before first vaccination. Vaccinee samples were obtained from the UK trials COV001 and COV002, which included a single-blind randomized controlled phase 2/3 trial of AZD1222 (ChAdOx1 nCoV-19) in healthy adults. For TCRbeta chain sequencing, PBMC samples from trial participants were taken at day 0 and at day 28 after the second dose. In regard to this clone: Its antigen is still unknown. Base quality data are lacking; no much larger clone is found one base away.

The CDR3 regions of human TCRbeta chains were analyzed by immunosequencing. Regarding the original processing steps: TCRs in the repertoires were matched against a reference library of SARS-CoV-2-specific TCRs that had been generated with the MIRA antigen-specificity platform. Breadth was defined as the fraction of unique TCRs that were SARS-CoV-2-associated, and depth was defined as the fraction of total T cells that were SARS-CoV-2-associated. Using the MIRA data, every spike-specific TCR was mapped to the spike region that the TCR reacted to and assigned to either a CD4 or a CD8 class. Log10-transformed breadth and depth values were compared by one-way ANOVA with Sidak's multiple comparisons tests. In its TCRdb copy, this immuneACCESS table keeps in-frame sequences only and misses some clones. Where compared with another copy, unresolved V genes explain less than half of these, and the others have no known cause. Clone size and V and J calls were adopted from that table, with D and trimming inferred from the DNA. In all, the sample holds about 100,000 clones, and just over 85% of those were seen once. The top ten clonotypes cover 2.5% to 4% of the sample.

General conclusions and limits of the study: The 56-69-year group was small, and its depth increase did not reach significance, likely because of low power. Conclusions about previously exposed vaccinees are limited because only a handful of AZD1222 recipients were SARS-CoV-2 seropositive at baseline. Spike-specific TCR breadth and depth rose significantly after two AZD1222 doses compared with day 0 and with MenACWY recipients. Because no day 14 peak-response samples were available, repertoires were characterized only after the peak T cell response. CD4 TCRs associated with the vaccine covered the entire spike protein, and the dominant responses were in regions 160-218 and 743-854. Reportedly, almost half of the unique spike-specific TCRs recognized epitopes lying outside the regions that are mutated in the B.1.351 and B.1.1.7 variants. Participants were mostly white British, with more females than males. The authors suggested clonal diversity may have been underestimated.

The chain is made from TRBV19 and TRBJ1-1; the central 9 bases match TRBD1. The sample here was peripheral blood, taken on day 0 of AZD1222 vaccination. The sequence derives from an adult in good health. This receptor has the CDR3 CASSSRTGVLAEAFF. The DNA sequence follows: TGTGCCAGTAGTTCGAGGACAGGGGTGTTGGCTGAAGCTTTCTTT.